These T cell receptor beta chains were read from a single sample in a study of T cells after yellow fever vaccination. One entry per CDR3 protein, called by TCRdb with MiXCR from the 5' RACE reads. Found here are a few hundred thousand distinct CDR3 sequences, 4% to 5.5% of them singletons; the top ten hold approximately 20%. The material was PBMCs, obtained 15 days after the yellow fever booster vaccination. The source of these receptors is a man aged 18 to 30 who received the YFV17D yellow fever vaccine. Both conserved end residues are trimmed from each CDR3.

v_gene: TRBV6-6
j_gene: TRBJ1-1
CDR3aa: ASSPWAGPNLNTEAF

v_gene: TRBV3-1
j_gene: TRBJ2-5
CDR3aa: ASSQLFLRETGMEETQY

v_gene: TRBV12-3/TRBV12-4
j_gene: TRBJ2-7
CDR3aa: ASSPRTSGGEQY

v_gene: TRBV9
j_gene: TRBJ1-2
CDR3aa: ASSDLVGYGYT

v_gene: TRBV5-4
j_gene: TRBJ2-7
CDR3aa: ASSNGRDTYEQY

v_gene: TRBV5-1
j_gene: TRBJ1-2
CDR3aa: ASSQGQIYGYT

v_gene: TRBV4-1
j_gene: TRBJ2-5
CDR3aa: ASSQGVQGRGETQY

v_gene: TRBV20-1
j_gene: TRBJ2-1
CDR3aa: SAPRTSGGDNEQF

v_gene: TRBV12-3/TRBV12-4
j_gene: TRBJ1-3
CDR3aa: ASSFDGSSGNTIY

v_gene: TRBV6-6
j_gene: TRBJ1-1
CDR3aa: ASTTASGKTEAF

v_gene: TRBV12-3/TRBV12-4
j_gene: TRBJ2-5
CDR3aa: ASSPEVGTQY

v_gene: TRBV7-6
j_gene: TRBJ2-1
CDR3aa: ASSPHGAGAYNEQF

v_gene: TRBV12-3/TRBV12-4
j_gene: TRBJ2-3
CDR3aa: ASRTGSTDTQY

v_gene: TRBV6-6
j_gene: TRBJ2-3
CDR3aa: ASSYTHSTDTQY

v_gene: TRBV4-3
j_gene: TRBJ2-1
CDR3aa: ASSQEPGTDNEQF

v_gene: TRBV19
j_gene: TRBJ1-5
CDR3aa: ASSLGPGQGVRGANQPQH

v_gene: TRBV30
j_gene: TRBJ1-1
CDR3aa: AWSSRDGVEAF

v_gene: TRBV6-5
j_gene: TRBJ1-1
CDR3aa: ASSSHYMNTEAF

v_gene: TRBV4-3
j_gene: TRBJ2-2
CDR3aa: ASSQVFLAGADTGELF

v_gene: TRBV10-3
j_gene: TRBJ2-1
CDR3aa: AISDPGGDNEQF

v_gene: TRBV12-3/TRBV12-4
j_gene: TRBJ2-1
CDR3aa: ACGVYNEQF

v_gene: TRBV5-1
j_gene: TRBJ1-5
CDR3aa: ARGRGRDSNQPQH

v_gene: TRBV24-1
j_gene: TRBJ2-5
CDR3aa: ATSDSGRGETQY

v_gene: TRBV18
j_gene: TRBJ1-2
CDR3aa: ASSSLDRGHDGYT

v_gene: TRBV10-3
j_gene: TRBJ1-6
CDR3aa: AITVTDNSPLH

v_gene: TRBV7-9
j_gene: TRBJ1-2
CDR3aa: ASSSPRTGENYGYT

v_gene: TRBV6-2/TRBV6-3
j_gene: TRBJ2-1
CDR3aa: ASSSLGPAGNNEQF

v_gene: TRBV7-2
j_gene: TRBJ1-5
CDR3aa: ASRIPGQNQPQH

v_gene: TRBV20-1
j_gene: TRBJ2-4
CDR3aa: SGKGVAKNIQY

v_gene: TRBV25-1
j_gene: TRBJ1-5
CDR3aa: ATSGTGGSLTDQPQH

v_gene: TRBV7-8
j_gene: TRBJ2-5
CDR3aa: ASSLARVAQY

v_gene: TRBV7-2
j_gene: TRBJ2-7
CDR3aa: ASSPKGGPSYEQY

v_gene: TRBV2
j_gene: TRBJ2-1
CDR3aa: ASSEQGQSNEQF

v_gene: TRBV7-2
j_gene: TRBJ1-1
CDR3aa: ASNDPWGGLNTEAF

v_gene: TRBV29-1
j_gene: TRBJ2-1
CDR3aa: SAREASHNEQF

v_gene: TRBV19
j_gene: TRBJ1-1
CDR3aa: ASSILPGSNTEAF

v_gene: TRBV5-1
j_gene: TRBJ2-2
CDR3aa: ASSLEGGGELF

v_gene: TRBV28
j_gene: TRBJ2-2
CDR3aa: ASSFRGGSSGELF

v_gene: TRBV7-2
j_gene: TRBJ2-1
CDR3aa: ASSSVRGSYNEQF

v_gene: TRBV15
j_gene: TRBJ2-3
CDR3aa: ATSLGSTDTQY

v_gene: TRBV4-3
j_gene: TRBJ2-3
CDR3aa: ASSQEVRSHSTDTQY

v_gene: TRBV6-5
j_gene: TRBJ1-6
CDR3aa: ASSFMPGQGYSPLH

v_gene: TRBV3-1
j_gene: TRBJ1-1
CDR3aa: ASSPRDSREVAF

v_gene: TRBV7-9
j_gene: TRBJ2-6
CDR3aa: ASSLARLAGAYEATGANVLT

v_gene: TRBV7-2
j_gene: TRBJ1-1
CDR3aa: ASSPRVTRQAMNTEAF

v_gene: TRBV7-2
j_gene: TRBJ1-2
CDR3aa: ASSPPIRAYGYT

v_gene: TRBV27
j_gene: TRBJ2-5
CDR3aa: ASSSMTGWETQY

v_gene: TRBV12-3/TRBV12-4
j_gene: TRBJ1-6
CDR3aa: ASTKAGTGVSPLH